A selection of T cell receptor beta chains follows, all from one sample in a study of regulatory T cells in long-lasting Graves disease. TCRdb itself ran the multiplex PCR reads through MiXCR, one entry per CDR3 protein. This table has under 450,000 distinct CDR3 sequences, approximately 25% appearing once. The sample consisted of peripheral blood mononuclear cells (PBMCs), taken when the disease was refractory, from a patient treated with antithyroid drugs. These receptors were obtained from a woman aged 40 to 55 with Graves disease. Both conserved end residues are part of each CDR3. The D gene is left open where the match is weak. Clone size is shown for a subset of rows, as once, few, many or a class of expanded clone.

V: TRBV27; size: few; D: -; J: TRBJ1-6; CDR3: CASSPYDSPLHF; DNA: TGTGCCAGCAGCCCTTATGATTCACCCCTCCACTTT
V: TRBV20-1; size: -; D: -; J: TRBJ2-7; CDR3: CSGQYRGLSVYEQYF; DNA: TGCAGTGGACAGTATCGTGGACTATCCGTATACGAGCAGTACTTC
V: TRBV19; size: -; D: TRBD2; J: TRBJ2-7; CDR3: CASSISPGDYYEQYF; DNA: TGTGCCAGTAGTATATCGCCGGGGGACTACTACGAGCAGTACTTC
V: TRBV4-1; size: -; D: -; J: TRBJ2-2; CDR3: CASSQVAGELFF; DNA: TGCGCCAGCAGCCAAGTTGCCGGGGAGCTGTTTTTT
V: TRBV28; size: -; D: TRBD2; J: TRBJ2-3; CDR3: CASSRLAFYADTQYF; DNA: TGTGCCAGCAGCCGACTAGCGTTCTACGCAGATACGCAGTATTTT
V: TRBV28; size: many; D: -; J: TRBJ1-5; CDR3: CASSFPTSPQHF; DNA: TGTGCCAGCAGTTTCCCGACTTCGCCCCAGCATTTT
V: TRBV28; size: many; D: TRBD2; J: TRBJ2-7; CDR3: CASVRDYPYEQYF; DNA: TGTGCCAGCGTCCGGGACTACCCCTACGAGCAGTACTTC
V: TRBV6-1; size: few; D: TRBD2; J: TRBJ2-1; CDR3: CASEKPKGGRYNEQFF; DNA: TGTGCCAGCGAAAAACCCAAGGGAGGGAGATACAATGAGCAGTTCTTC
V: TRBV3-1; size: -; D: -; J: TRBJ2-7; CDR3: CASSLQGPPRSYEQYF; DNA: TGTGCCAGCAGCCTACAGGGCCCTCCTCGCTCCTACGAGCAGTACTTC
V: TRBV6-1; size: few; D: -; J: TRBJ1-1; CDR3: CASSEVEAFF; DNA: TGTGCCAGCAGTGAAGTTGAAGCTTTCTTT
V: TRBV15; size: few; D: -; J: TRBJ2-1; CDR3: CATSRIRASYNEQFF; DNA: TGTGCCACCAGCAGAATCCGGGCCTCCTACAATGAGCAGTTCTTC
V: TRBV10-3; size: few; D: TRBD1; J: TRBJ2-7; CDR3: CAIKGQGGSYEQYF; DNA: TGTGCCATCAAAGGACAGGGGGGCTCCTACGAGCAGTACTTC
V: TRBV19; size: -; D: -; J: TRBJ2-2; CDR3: CASGRGPKNTGELFF; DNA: TGTGCCAGTGGGAGGGGGCCGAAGAACACCGGGGAGCTGTTTTTT
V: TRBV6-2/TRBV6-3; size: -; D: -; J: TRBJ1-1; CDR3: CASSEIGGPLNTEAFF; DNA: TGTGCCAGCAGTGAAATTGGGGGCCCTCTGAACACTGAAGCTTTCTTT
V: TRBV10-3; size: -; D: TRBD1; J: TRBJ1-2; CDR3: CAIRPDRGREYGYTF; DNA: TGTGCCATCAGACCCGACAGGGGCCGGGAGTACGGCTACACCTTC
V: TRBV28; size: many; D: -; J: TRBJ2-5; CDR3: CASSFEGWETQYF; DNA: TGTGCCAGCAGTTTCGAGGGTTGGGAGACCCAGTACTTC
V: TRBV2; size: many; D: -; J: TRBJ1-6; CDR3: CASSVPQSPLHF; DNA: TGTGCCAGCAGTGTGCCCCAATCACCCCTCCACTTT
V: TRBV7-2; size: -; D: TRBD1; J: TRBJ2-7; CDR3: CASSSRGHYEQYF; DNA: TGTGCCAGCAGCTCCAGGGGGCACTACGAGCAGTACTTC
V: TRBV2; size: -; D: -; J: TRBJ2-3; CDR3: CASSSDGGKRRDTQYF; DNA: TGTGCCAGCAGTTCCGACGGCGGGAAGCGACGAGATACGCAGTATTTT
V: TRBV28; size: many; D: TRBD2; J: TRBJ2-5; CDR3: CASSNPLWREGHETQYF; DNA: TGTGCCAGCAGTAACCCCCTCTGGCGGGAGGGCCACGAGACCCAGTACTTC
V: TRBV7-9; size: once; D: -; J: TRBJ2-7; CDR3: CASSSALGIYEQYF; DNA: TGTGCCAGCAGCTCGGCCCTAGGGATCTACGAGCAGTACTTC
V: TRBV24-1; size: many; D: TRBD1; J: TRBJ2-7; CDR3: CATNRQGSTYEQYF; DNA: TGTGCCACCAATAGACAGGGGTCAACCTACGAGCAGTACTTC
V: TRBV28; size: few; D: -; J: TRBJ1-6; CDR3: CASSLARVNYRSSYNSPLHF; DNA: TGTGCCAGCAGTTTGGCTCGGGTGAATTATAGGAGCTCCTATAATTCACCCCTCCACTTT
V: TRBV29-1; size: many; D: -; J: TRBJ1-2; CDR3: CSVESLILRRGDYGYTF; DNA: TGCAGCGTTGAAAGCCTGATATTAAGAAGAGGCGACTATGGCTACACCTTC
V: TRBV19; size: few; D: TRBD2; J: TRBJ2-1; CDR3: CASSTSGRIVYNEQFF; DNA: TGTGCCAGTAGTACTAGCGGGAGAATTGTTTACAATGAGCAGTTCTTC
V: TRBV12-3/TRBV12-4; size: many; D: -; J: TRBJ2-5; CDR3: CASSLWSQETQYF; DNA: TGTGCCAGCAGTTTATGGAGCCAAGAGACCCAGTACTTC
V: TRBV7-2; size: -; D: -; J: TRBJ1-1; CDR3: CASSLVPGMNTEAFF; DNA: TGTGCCAGCAGCTTAGTTCCAGGGATGAACACTGAAGCTTTCTTT
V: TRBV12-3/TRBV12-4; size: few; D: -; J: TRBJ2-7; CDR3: CASSPPAGRRYEQYF; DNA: TGTGCCAGCAGCCCCCCGGCGGGGAGAAGATACGAGCAGTACTTC
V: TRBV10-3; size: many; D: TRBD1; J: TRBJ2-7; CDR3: CSSGQTSYEQYF; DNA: TGTTCTTCGGGACAGACGTCCTACGAGCAGTACTTC
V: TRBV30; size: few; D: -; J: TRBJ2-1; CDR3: CAWSFGYASTTGNEQFF; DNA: TGTGCCTGGAGTTTTGGTTACGCTAGCACAACGGGAAATGAGCAGTTCTTC
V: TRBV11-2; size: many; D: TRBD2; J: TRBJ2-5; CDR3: CASSQTSGDQETQYF; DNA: TGTGCCAGCAGCCAGACTAGCGGAGACCAAGAGACCCAGTACTTC
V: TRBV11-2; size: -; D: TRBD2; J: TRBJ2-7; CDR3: CASSHGGRVRTSHFAQYF; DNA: TGTGCCAGCAGCCACGGGGGGCGGGTAAGGACTAGCCATTTTGCGCAGTACTTC
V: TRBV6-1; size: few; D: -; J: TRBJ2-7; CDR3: CASTQLYEQYF; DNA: TGTGCCAGCACTCAACTCTACGAGCAGTACTTC
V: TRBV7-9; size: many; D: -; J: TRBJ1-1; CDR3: CASSTPHTEAFF; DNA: TGTGCCAGCAGCACTCCACACACTGAAGCTTTCTTT
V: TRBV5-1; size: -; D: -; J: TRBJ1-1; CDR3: CARSLTPADTEAFF; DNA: TGCGCCCGCAGCTTGACACCTGCGGACACTGAAGCTTTCTTT
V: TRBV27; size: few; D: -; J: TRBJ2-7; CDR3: CASSYGGLYEQYF; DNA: TGTGCCAGCAGCTACGGGGGACTCTACGAGCAGTACTTC
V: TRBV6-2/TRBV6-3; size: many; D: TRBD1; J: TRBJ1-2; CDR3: CASSYSSGDRAYRGYTF; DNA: TGTGCCAGCAGTTACTCAAGCGGCGACAGGGCATATCGTGGCTACACCTTC
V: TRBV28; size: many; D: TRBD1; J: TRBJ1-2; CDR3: CASSLNRGRGLGGYTF; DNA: TGTGCCAGCAGTTTAAATAGAGGCAGGGGGCTCGGTGGCTACACCTTC
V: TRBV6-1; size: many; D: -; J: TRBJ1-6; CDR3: CATGGRSYNSPLHF; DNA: TGTGCTACCGGAGGGAGATCCTATAATTCACCCCTCCACTTT
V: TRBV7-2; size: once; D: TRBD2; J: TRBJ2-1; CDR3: CASSRRGETYNEQFF; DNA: TGTGCCAGCAGCCGACGGGGGGAGACCTACAATGAGCAGTTCTTC
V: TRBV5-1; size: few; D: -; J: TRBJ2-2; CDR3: CASSLRSLRLGSGTGELFF; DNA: TGCGCCAGCAGCTTAAGATCGCTGCGCCTTGGAAGCGGGACCGGGGAGCTGTTTTTT
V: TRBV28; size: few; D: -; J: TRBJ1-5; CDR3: CANSFGQLNQPQHF; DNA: TGTGCCAACAGTTTCGGACAGCTCAATCAGCCCCAGCATTTT
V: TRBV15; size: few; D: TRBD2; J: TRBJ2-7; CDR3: CATSRDRASGSPYF; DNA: TGTGCCACCAGCAGAGATCGCGCTAGCGGGAGCCCCTACTTC
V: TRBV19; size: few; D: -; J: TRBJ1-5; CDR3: CASSITADQPQHF; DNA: TGTGCCAGTAGTATAACGGCCGATCAGCCCCAGCATTTT
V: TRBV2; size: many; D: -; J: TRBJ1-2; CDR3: CATWRSHGYTF; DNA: TGTGCCACCTGGAGGTCCCATGGCTACACCTTC
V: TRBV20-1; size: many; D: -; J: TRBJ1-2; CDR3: CSANSAGTTIYGYTF; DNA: TGCAGTGCTAACTCAGCCGGGACAACCATTTATGGCTACACCTTC
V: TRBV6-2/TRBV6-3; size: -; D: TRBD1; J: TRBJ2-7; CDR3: CASSYSTGQGYEQYF; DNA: TGTGCCAGCAGTTACTCGACGGGACAGGGCTACGAGCAGTACTTC